One sample yielded the 20 T cell receptor beta chains listed below, sequenced in a study of OX40 agonist ivuxolimab in advanced cancers. The data were produced by immunoSEQ multiplex PCR, yet TCRdb's version contains in-frame clones alone and is incomplete. The repertoire consists of 45,000 to 60,000 clones, with roughly three quarters occurring once and the leading ten covering roughly 4.6%. Sequenced here: CD4+ or CD8+ T cells sorted from blood, sampled in a trial of the OX40 agonist ivuxolimab. These receptors came from an adult with an advanced solid tumor such as melanoma, head and neck, liver or kidney cancer.

By its share, this clone is medium-sized. CDR3 DNA sequence: TGTGCCATCTCCAGCGCTGGGACAGATACGCAGTATTTT. Protein: CAISSAGTDTQYF. The chain uses TRBV10-3 and TRBJ2-3; D remains unclear. V lost 8 bases, J lost 3 bases, and 12 bases lay in between. This CDR3 is 13 amino acids long. CDR1 is ENHRY, CDR2 SYGVKD, per germline.

The chain carries TRBV30 and TRBJ1-1, with unresolved D. Germline values: CDR1 GTSNPN, CDR2 SVGIG (reference sequence). The CDR3 loop spans 12 amino acids. V was trimmed by 4 bases and J by 4 bases, leaving 10 bases between them. In nucleotides, the CDR3 is TGTGCCTGGACAGGCCGGGGCACTGAAGCTTTCTTT. Amino acids: CAWTGRGTEAFF.

The CDR3 DNA reads TGTGCCAGCATGACGGTCCGGGGACCTAACACTGAAGCTTTCTTT. Its protein is CASMTVRGPNTEAFF. The gene calls are TRBV2 and TRBJ1-1, with D maybe TRBD1 (5 bases). V shed 7 bases and J shed 2 bases, with 17 bases lying between them. Germline CDR1 reads SNHLY; CDR2 reads FYNNEI. This CDR3 comprises 15 residues.

J is TRBJ1-1 and V is TRBV27, with 8 nucleotides matching TRBD1. After removal of 8 bases from V and 7 bases from J, the junction contained 15 bases not matched to a gene. CDR3 length equals 15 residues. The germline V gene has CDR1 MNHEY and CDR2 SMNVEV (reference sequence). In DNA, the CDR3 is TGTGCCAGCTTATCACCCGGGACAGGAGAGGATGAAGCTTTCTTT. This codes for CASLSPGTGEDEAFF.

The chain is built from TRBV7-3 and TRBJ1-5, with D uncertain. Germline CDR1 reads SGHTA; CDR2 reads FQGTGA. The CDR3 length is 16 residues. The V and J ends lost 7 bases and 7 bases respectively, with 23 bases between them. The CDR3 nucleotides read TGTGCCAGCACCCTAGGGAAACGGAGGGAGCAGCAGCCCCAGCATTTT. Translated: CASTLGKRREQQPQHF.

The chain uses TRBV19 and TRBJ2-5; 10 bases are shared with TRBD2. CDR1 is LNHDA and CDR2 is SQIVND in the germline V gene (reference sequence). This CDR3 is built from 15 residues. Trimming cost V 4 bases and J 1 base; bases outside gene matches: 3. CDR3 region: CASSTEREGQETQYF. Here the CDR3 DNA reads TGTGCCAGTAGTACCGAGCGGGAGGGCCAAGAGACCCAGTACTTC. Supplemented by reference TRBV19 and TRBJ2-5, the full variable domain reads DGGITQSPKYLFRKEGQNVTLSCEQNLNHDAMYWYRQDPGQGLRLIYYSQIVNDFQKGDIAEGYSVSREKKESFPLTVTSAQKNPTAFYLCASSTEREGQETQYFGPGTRLLVL.

This rearrangement joins TRBV28 to TRBJ2-7; D ambiguous. Trimming stripped 6 bases from V and 2 bases from J, with 17 bases between. Germline V gene data show CDR1 as MDHEN and CDR2 as SYDVKM. The CDR3 covers 15 residues. CDR3 DNA: TGTGCCAGCAGCCCTCTAGGGCCTATAGCCTACGAGCAGTACTTC. Its translation: CASSPLGPIAYEQYF.

The chain links TRBV2 to TRBJ1-5; D is possibly TRBD1 (5 bases). Germline CDR1 is SNHLY and CDR2 is FYNNEI. The CDR3 loop spans 14 amino acids. V was trimmed by 6 bases and J by 6 bases, leaving 15 bases between them. The DNA for the CDR3 is TGTGCCAGCAGGCGATCAGGGCCCGCTCAGCCCCAGCATTTT. This codes for CASRRSGPAQPQHF.

Comments on this clone: One end of the junction does not line up with germline, which may come from a read error. The V call is TRBV30, the J call TRBJ1-2, with D hard to call. The CDR3 is 12 residues long. Germline V gives CDR1 GTSNPN, CDR2 SVGIG (reference sequence). As DNA, the CDR3 is TGTGCCTGGAGTCCGCGGGGTTCGACCCTCCTCTTC. Amino acids: CAWSPRGSTLLF.

V and J are TRBV18 and TRBJ1-2; D gene unclear. Trimming took off 0 bases at V and 5 bases at J, with 4 bases between the two ends. The CDR3 has 12 amino acids. Germline V lookup: CDR1 KGHSH, CDR2 LQKENI. DNA of the CDR3: TGTGCCAGCTCACCACCGGCTTATGGCTACACCTTC. Protein product: CASSPPAYGYTF.

The V and J genes are TRBV4-2 and TRBJ2-5; D is possibly TRBD1 (5 bases). Germline V gene sequence: CDR1 LGHNA, CDR2 YNFKEQ. The CDR3 has 15 residues. V shed 0 bases and J shed 4 bases, with 12 bases lying between them. The CDR3, as DNA: TGTGCCAGCAGCCAAGACCGAGGTAGGGGAGAGACCCAGTACTTC. The encoded protein is CASSQDRGRGETQYF.

CDR3 nucleotide sequence: TGTGCCAGCAGGCGGGGGACAGGCCTGGGTGAAGCTTTCTTT. This encodes CASRRGTGLGEAFF. The V gene is TRBV27, the J gene TRBJ1-1; 8 bases line up with TRBD1. Trimming removed 6 bases from V and 7 bases from J; junction bases left unmatched: 10. Germline V gene lookup returns CDR1 MNHEY and CDR2 SMNVEV (reference sequence). The CDR3 runs to 14 residues.

This clone was picked up a small number of times. The genes are TRBV19 and TRBJ2-7; 7 nucleotides agree with TRBD2. The CDR3 length is 16 residues. CDR1 LNHDA and CDR2 SQIVND come from the germline V gene (reference sequence). The trim removed 5 bases at V and 2 bases at J, leaving 12 bases unmatched. CDR3 sequence reads: CASSPLLGLSTYEQYF. In DNA form, the CDR3 reads TGTGCCAGTAGTCCCCTCTTGGGACTATCGACCTACGAGCAGTACTTC. Complete variable domain (other parts from reference TRBV19 and TRBJ2-7): DGGITQSPKYLFRKEGQNVTLSCEQNLNHDAMYWYRQDPGQGLRLIYYSQIVNDFQKGDIAEGYSVSREKKESFPLTVTSAQKNPTAFYLCASSPLLGLSTYEQYFGPGTRLTVT.

This clone was observed at least ten times. The V call is TRBV28, the J call TRBJ2-3, with 10 bases identical to TRBD2. Germline CDR1 is MDHEN and CDR2 is SYDVKM. The CDR3 loop spans 18 amino acids. Trimming cost V 5 bases and J 5 bases; bases outside gene matches: 16. This CDR3 is CASSPSTAGGPWRDTQYF. CDR3 bases: TGTGCCAGCAGTCCCTCTACAGCGGGAGGGCCGTGGAGAGATACGCAGTATTTT.

The V gene is TRBV7-2, the J gene TRBJ1-3; weak D call: TRBD1 (6 bases). CDR3 length: 16 residues. The V gene's germline CDR1 is SGHTA and CDR2 FQGNSA. The germline V and J ends were trimmed by 4 bases and 0 bases, with 13 bases remaining between them. The CDR3 DNA reads as TGTGCCAGCAGCTATTACAGGGCTACCTCTGGAAACACCATATATTTT. Protein: CASSYYRATSGNTIYF. The complete variable domain, with remaining parts taken from reference TRBV7-2 and TRBJ1-3, reads GAGVSQSPSNKVTEKGKDVELRCDPISGHTALYWYRQSLGQGLEFLIYFQGNSAPDKSGLPSDRFSAERTGGSVSTLTIQRTQQEDSAVYLCASSYYRATSGNTIYFGEGSWLTVV.

J is TRBJ1-1 and V is TRBV6-5; perhaps TRBD1 as D (5 bases). V was shortened by 2 bases and J by 9 bases, with 16 bases between the two germline ends. Looked up from germline, CDR1 is MNHEY and CDR2 is SVGAGI. The CDR3 loop spans 14 amino acids. Here the CDR3 DNA reads TGTGCCAGCAGTTACACCCTTACTCAGGGAAAAGCTTTCTTT. Translated: CASSYTLTQGKAFF.

This chain joins TRBV18 and TRBJ2-6, with D maybe TRBD2 (5 bases). The germline CDR1 and CDR2 sequences are KGHSH and LQKENI. The CDR3 length is 17 residues. V lost 3 bases, J lost 3 bases, and 15 bases lay in between. This CDR3 reads CASSPSRLAYGANVLTF. CDR3 nucleotide sequence: TGTGCCAGCTCACCGTCTCGTCTAGCCTATGGGGCCAACGTCCTGACTTTC.

The chain uses TRBV5-1 and TRBJ2-5; D gene ambiguous. The V gene lost 4 bases and the J gene lost 4 bases, with 14 bases spanning the gap. The germline V gene encodes CDR1 SGHRS and CDR2 YFSETQ. The CDR3 extends over 14 amino acids. CDR3 sequence reads: CASSPGSRLETQYF. For the CDR3, the DNA is TGCGCCAGCAGCCCCGGCAGCCGGCTAGAGACCCAGTACTTC.

This clone is labeled medium-sized. The chain couples TRBV27 to TRBJ2-3; D unclear. Deletions cut 6 bases from V and 1 base from J, with 5 bases between. The CDR3 length is 12 residues. Germline V gene sequence: CDR1 MNHEY, CDR2 SMNVEV (reference sequence). For the CDR3, the DNA is TGTGCCAGCAGGTCGCGCACAGATACGCAGTATTTT. Its protein product is CASRSRTDTQYF.

This chain joins TRBV7-3 and TRBJ1-6; maybe TRBD1 (5 bases). Trimming removed 4 bases from V and 7 bases from J, with 14 bases in between. The germline CDR1 and CDR2 sequences are SGHTA and FQGTGA. The CDR3 covers 15 residues. The chain's CDR3 is CASSSQDGGNSPLHF. As DNA, the CDR3 is TGTGCCAGCAGCTCACAGGACGGGGGGAATTCACCCCTCCACTTT.